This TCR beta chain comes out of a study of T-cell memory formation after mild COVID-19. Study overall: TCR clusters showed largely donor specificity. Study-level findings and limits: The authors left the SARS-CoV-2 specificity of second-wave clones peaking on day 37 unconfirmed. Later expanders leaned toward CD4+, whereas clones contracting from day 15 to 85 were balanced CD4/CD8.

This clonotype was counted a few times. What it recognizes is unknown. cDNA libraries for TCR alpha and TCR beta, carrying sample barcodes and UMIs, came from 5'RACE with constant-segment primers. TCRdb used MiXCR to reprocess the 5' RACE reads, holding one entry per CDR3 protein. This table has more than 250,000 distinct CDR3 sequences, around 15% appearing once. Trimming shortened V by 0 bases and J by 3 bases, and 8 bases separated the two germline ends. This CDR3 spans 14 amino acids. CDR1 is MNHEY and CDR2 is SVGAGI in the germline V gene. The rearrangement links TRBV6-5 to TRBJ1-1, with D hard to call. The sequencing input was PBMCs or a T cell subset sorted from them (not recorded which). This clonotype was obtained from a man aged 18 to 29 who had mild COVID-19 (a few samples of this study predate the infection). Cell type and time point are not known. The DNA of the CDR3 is TGTGCCAGCAGTTACTCGACCCGGGACACTGAAGCTTTCTTT. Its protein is CASSYSTRDTEAFF.